One and the same sample provided the 22 T cell receptor beta chains below, sequenced in a study of shared clonotypes between healthy human individuals (dated by TCRdb to 2018 to 2021). The receptor library was made with the immunoSEQ multiplex PCR assay. The table comes from immuneACCESS by way of TCRdb, which keeps in-frame sequences with V and J called. Part of the clones is missing from these tables; in studies checked, under half for an unresolved V gene and the rest for unknown reasons. For this sample the table gives 1.5 million to 2.5 million clones, of which about 95% were detected only once. Of the sample, 1% to 1.5% falls within the top ten clones. CD8 naive samples were CD45RO-negative cells positively selected for CCR7, giving a CD45RA+CCR7+ population that excluded TemRA cells. The specimen sequenced was naive CD8+ T cells sorted from blood. Taken with the paper, the label for cell subset or site translates to: CD45RA+CCR7+. All receptors come from a man between 18 and 35 years old in good health.

J is TRBJ2-7 and V is TRBV16; D might be TRBD1 (6 bases). The CDR3 length is 15 residues. Trimming removed 6 bases from V and 3 bases from J, with 18 bases in between. Per germline, CDR1 KGHSY and CDR2 FQNENV. The CDR3 reads CASSPARGAFYEQYF. CDR3 nucleotides: TGTGCCAGCAGTCCCGCCAGGGGCGCTTTCTACGAGCAGTACTTC.

The chain has TRBV11-2 and TRBJ2-5, with 11 bases that match TRBD2. J lost 5 bases, V lost 5 bases, and 7 bases had no gene match. The CDR3 totals 15 residues. The germline CDR1 and CDR2 sequences are SGHAT and FQNNGV. The CDR3 spells CASSPRLAGRETQYF. The DNA for the CDR3 is TGTGCCAGCAGCCCCAGACTAGCGGGGAGGGAGACCCAGTACTTC.

V usage is TRBV6-5 and J usage is TRBJ2-3, with 8 bases that match TRBD2. The V gene's germline CDR1 is MNHEY and CDR2 SVGAGI. CDR3 length: 15 residues. V dropped 7 bases and J dropped 2; count of bases not matched to a gene: 8. Written as DNA, the CDR3 is TGTGCCAGCAATAAGGAGCGGGAGCACACAGATACGCAGTATTTT. It is translated as CASNKEREHTDTQYF.

The rearrangement links TRBV2 to TRBJ1-6; the D is unclear. Trimming left V 6 bases short and J 10 bases short, with 13 bases between. This CDR3 region has 13 residues. CDR1 and CDR2 (germline): SNHLY, FYNNEI. Written as DNA, the CDR3 is TGTGCCAGCAGGGCGGGGTCTGGGTCACCCCTCCACTTT. This sequence encodes CASRAGSGSPLHF.

The chain uses TRBV11-2 and TRBJ2-7; 8 nucleotides match TRBD1. Trimming removed 5 bases from V and 1 base from J; junction bases left unmatched: 7. The CDR3 is 15 residues long. From germline, CDR1 is SGHAT and CDR2 FQNNGV. The CDR3: CASSTRTGLSYEQYF. Written as DNA, the CDR3 is TGTGCCAGCAGCACCCGGACAGGGTTATCCTACGAGCAGTACTTC. The variable domain in full, completed from reference TRBV11-2 and TRBJ2-7, reads EAGVAQSPRYKIIEKRQSVAFWCNPISGHATLYWYQQILGQGPKLLIQFQNNGVVDDSQLPKDRFSAERLKGVDSTLKIQPAKLEDSAVYLCASSTRTGLSYEQYFGPGTRLTVT.

The rearrangement links TRBV7-6 to TRBJ1-2; no reliable D call. Germline V lookup: CDR1 SGHVS, CDR2 FNYEAQ. Trimming left V 1 base short and J 6 bases short, with 9 bases between. The CDR3 is made up of 13 amino acids. The CDR3 DNA reads TGTGCCAGCAGCTTAGAGAGGTCTCATGGCTACACCTTC. Amino acids: CASSLERSHGYTF.

The gene calls are TRBV27 and TRBJ1-2, with 11 bases aligning to TRBD1. V lost 5 bases to trimming and J lost 7 bases; unmatched junction nucleotides: 3. The CDR3 covers 13 residues. Germline assignment: CDR1 MNHEY and CDR2 SMNVEV (reference sequence). In nucleotides, the CDR3 is TGTGCCAGCAGTGGACAGGGGGCGCTTGGCTACACCTTC. Its protein product is CASSGQGALGYTF.

The chain employs TRBV5-8 and TRBJ2-7, with D unresolved. The CDR3 is 12 amino acids. Trimming removed 3 bases from V and 3 bases from J, with 7 bases in between. CDR1 is SGHTS, CDR2 YDEGEE, per germline. CDR3 nucleotide sequence: TGTGCCAGCAGCTCGACAAACTACGAGCAGTACTTC. This sequence encodes CASSSTNYEQYF.

This sequence joins TRBV27 and TRBJ1-6; 8 nucleotides align to TRBD1. The CDR3 is 15 residues long. CDR1 and CDR2 from the germline V gene are MNHEY and SMNVEV (reference sequence). V was pared by 5 bases and J by 10 bases, with 10 bases of the junction left unmatched. This chain's CDR3 is CASSPWTGRGSPLHF. CDR3 bases: TGTGCCAGCAGTCCGTGGACAGGGCGGGGATCACCCCTCCACTTT.

The rearrangement links TRBV11-3 to TRBJ2-2, with 8 positions matching TRBD2. Trimming cost V 5 bases and J 6 bases; bases outside gene matches: 11. Germline CDR1 SGHNT, CDR2 YENEEA. The CDR3 runs to 16 residues. DNA of the CDR3: TGTGCCAGCAGCCCCCACGGGGGGGTTAGGCCCGGGGAGCTGTTTTTT. Its protein is CASSPHGGVRPGELFF. The full variable domain, its missing parts supplied by reference TRBV11-3 and TRBJ2-2, is EAGVVQSPRYKIIEKKQPVAFWCNPISGHNTLYWYLQNLGQGPELLIRYENEEAVDDSQLPKDRFSAERLKGVDSTLKIQPAELGDSAVYLCASSPHGGVRPGELFFGEGSRLTVL.

In the case of this clone: Additional DNA sequences in this sample encode the identical CDR3. The chain carries TRBV7-9 and TRBJ1-4; D is ambiguous. The CDR3 loop spans 12 amino acids. The V gene's germline CDR1 is SEHNR and CDR2 FQNEAQ (reference sequence). V lost 3 bases and J lost 5, with 4 bases in between. CDR3 loop: CASSLDNEKLFF. CDR3 DNA sequence: TGTGCCAGCAGCTTGGACAATGAAAAACTGTTTTTT. The full variable domain, in which reference TRBV7-9 and TRBJ1-4 provide the parts outside the CDR3, is DTGVSQNPRHKITKRGQNVTFRCDPISEHNRLYWYRQTLGQGPEFLTYFQNEAQLEKSRLLSDRFSAERPKGSFSTLEIQRTEQGDSAMYLCASSLDNEKLFFGSGTQLSVL.

The chain combines TRBV25-1 with TRBJ2-1, with D possibly TRBD2 on 7 matching bases. This CDR3 is built from 16 residues. Germline V gene lookup returns CDR1 MGHDK and CDR2 SYGVNS. Trimming took off 0 bases at V and 8 bases at J, with 17 bases between the two ends. The CDR3 sequence is CASSEYSRGAFDEQFF. The DNA of the CDR3 is TGTGCCAGCAGTGAATATTCCCGGGGGGCGTTCGATGAGCAGTTCTTC.

The chain carries TRBV4-3 and TRBJ2-7, with a weak D call TRBD1 (6 bases). CDR1 and CDR2 from the germline V gene are LGHNA and YSLEER. The CDR3 length is 15 residues. With 4 bases removed from V and 1 base from J, the gap between germline ends came to 14 bases. CDR3 amino acids: CASSPSTGLSYEQYF. CDR3 DNA: TGCGCCAGCAGCCCATCGACAGGCCTTTCCTACGAGCAGTACTTC.

Only one count was recorded for this clone. The chain is built from TRBV6-5 and TRBJ2-7; TRBD2 aligns across 7 bases. CDR1 is MNHEY and CDR2 is SVGAGI in the germline V gene. V lost 2 bases and J lost 7; bases outside the gene matches: 5. The CDR3 length is 13 residues. The CDR3: CASSYGLGMEQYF. In DNA, the CDR3 is TGTGCCAGCAGTTACGGACTAGGAATGGAGCAGTACTTC.

This chain connects TRBV29-1 to TRBJ2-3; the D is unclear. Trimming took 7 bases from V and 13 from J, leaving 18 bases between them. The CDR3 is 11 residues long. Germline CDR1 is SQVTM and CDR2 is ANQGSEA. In nucleotides, the CDR3 is TGCAGCGCCTTCGCCACCGAAGTTGAGTATTTT. Amino acid sequence: CSAFATEVEYF.

The chain combines TRBV4-3 with TRBJ2-7, with D possibly matching TRBD2 (7 bases). The CDR3 consists of 15 residues. V lost 0 bases and J 6 bases, leaving 15 bases between the germline ends. Germline CDR1 and CDR2: LGHNA and YSLEER. The CDR3: CASSQDRGGASEQYF. CDR3 sequence (DNA): TGCGCCAGCAGCCAAGACAGAGGGGGGGCCTCCGAGCAGTACTTC.

As regards this clone: Other DNA variants within this sample encode the same CDR3. The rearrangement uses TRBV27 and TRBJ2-7; D remains ambiguous. The germline V gene has CDR1 MNHEY and CDR2 SMNVEV (reference sequence). With 2 bases removed from V and 3 bases from J, the gap between germline ends came to 8 bases. This CDR3 contains 13 residues. The CDR3 DNA is TGTGCCAGCAGTTTAGTGGGTAACTACGAGCAGTACTTC. This translates into CASSLVGNYEQYF.

This clone was observed once. CDR3 residues: CASSLVTSGQETQYF. CDR3 DNA: TGTGCCAGCAGCTTAGTAACTAGCGGTCAAGAGACCCAGTACTTC. The chain carries TRBV7-9 and TRBJ2-5, with 8 bases aligning to TRBD2. This CDR3 comprises 15 residues. V lost 1 base to trimming and J lost 2 bases; unmatched junction nucleotides: 3. Looked up from germline, CDR1 is SEHNR and CDR2 is FQNEAQ (reference sequence).

The chain joins TRBV2 to TRBJ1-2; weak D call: TRBD1 (5 bases). This CDR3 is 15 amino acids long. CDR1 and CDR2 from the germline V gene are SNHLY and FYNNEI. Trimming cost V 5 bases and J 3 bases, with 16 bases left between them. The CDR3 loop is CASSRTPLVDYGYTF. CDR3 bases: TGTGCCAGCAGTCGGACACCCCTAGTGGACTATGGCTACACCTTC.

As to this clone: Within the sample, other DNA sequences also encode this same CDR3. The rearrangement uses TRBV19 and TRBJ1-1; the D is unclear. CDR1 and CDR2 (germline): LNHDA, SQIVND (reference sequence). The CDR3 is 12 residues long. Trimming pared 5 bases from V and 3 bases from J, leaving 7 bases between. In nucleotides, the CDR3 is TGTGCCAGTAGTCCAGGTGACACTGAAGCTTTCTTT. As protein: CASSPGDTEAFF.

V usage is TRBV5-6 and J usage is TRBJ2-7, with D perhaps matching TRBD1 or TRBD2 (5 bases each). The germline V gene encodes CDR1 SGHDT and CDR2 YYEEEE. CDR3 size: 15 residues. V was clipped by 0 bases and J by 2 bases, with 12 bases between them. The CDR3 reads CASSLERGVAYEQYF. CDR3 DNA sequence: TGTGCCAGCAGCTTGGAACGAGGGGTTGCCTACGAGCAGTACTTC.

The chain is built from TRBV27 and TRBJ1-2; D remains ambiguous. Germline V gene lookup returns CDR1 MNHEY and CDR2 SMNVEV (reference sequence). This CDR3 region has 16 residues. The V gene lost 0 bases and the J gene lost 4 bases, with 15 bases spanning the gap. The CDR3 loop reads CASSLSSGSLSYGYTF. CDR3 DNA: TGTGCCAGCAGTTTATCATCGGGCTCACTCTCCTATGGCTACACCTTC.